The next 27 T cell receptor beta chains were all read from a single sample in a study of Ad26.COV2.S vaccination and SARS-CoV-2 variants. Treatment denoted: roughly 20 received Ad26.COV2.S at low or high dose, single or two shots; a few received placebo; per-sample allocation not given. After the first vaccine or placebo injection, samples were drawn on day 63. TCRdb's table, derived via immunoSEQ multiplex PCR, lists solely in-frame clones and lacks some. The sample has almost 400,000 clones; 89% are singletons. Material: peripheral blood, obtained in a trial of Ad26.COV2.S vaccine versus placebo. The receptors shown here come from a person aged 18-60 years who received the Ad26.COV2.S COVID-19 vaccine or a placebo.

The chain recombines TRBV14 with TRBJ2-3; D gene unclear. Looked up from germline, CDR1 is SGHDN and CDR2 is FVKESK. V lost 2 bases and J 0 bases, leaving 3 bases between the germline ends. This CDR3 has 13 residues. The CDR3 nucleotides are TGTGCCAGCAGCCAACTCAGCACAGATACGCAGTATTTT. Translated, it gives CASSQLSTDTQYF.

The chain combines TRBV3-1 (or the pseudogene TRBV3-2) with TRBJ2-1, with D perhaps matching TRBD1 (6 bases). This CDR3 contains 16 residues. V was pared by 0 bases and J by 7 bases, with 16 bases between. Germline V gene data show CDR1 as LGHDT and CDR2 as YNNKEL (reference sequence). In DNA, the CDR3 is TGTGCCAGCAGCCAAGAGCCCAGGGGTAGTCAGAATGAGCAGTTCTTC. This translates into CASSQEPRGSQNEQFF.

This chain links TRBV7-9 with TRBJ2-3; 10 bases agree with TRBD2. The junction had 7 bases not matched to a gene; V was cut back by 1 base and J by 3 bases. Per germline, CDR1 SEHNR and CDR2 FQNEAQ (reference sequence). This CDR3 region has 17 residues. The CDR3 protein is CASSLEASGRMTDTQYF. The CDR3, as DNA: TGTGCCAGCAGCTTAGAGGCTAGCGGGAGAATGACAGATACGCAGTATTTT. The variable domain in full, with the rest retrieved from reference TRBV7-9 and TRBJ2-3, is DTGVSQNPRHKITKRGQNVTFRCDPISEHNRLYWYRQTLGQGPEFLTYFQNEAQLEKSRLLSDRFSAERPKGSFSTLEIQRTEQGDSAMYLCASSLEASGRMTDTQYFGPGTRLTVL.

The chain carries TRBV6-5 and TRBJ2-7; TRBD2 matches at 9 bases. V lost 0 bases and J lost 1; bases outside the gene matches: 1. The germline V gene encodes CDR1 MNHEY and CDR2 SVGAGI. The CDR3 totals 15 residues. Written as DNA, the CDR3 is TGTGCCAGCAGTTACTCGCTAGCGGGATCCTACGAGCAGTACTTC. Translated, it gives CASSYSLAGSYEQYF.

V usage is TRBV19 and J usage is TRBJ2-3; possibly TRBD2 for D (5 bases). Germline lookup yields CDR1 LNHDA and CDR2 SQIVND (reference sequence). Trimming shortened V by 6 bases and J by 5 bases, and 12 bases separated the two germline ends. This CDR3 has 13 amino acids. The CDR3 nucleotides are TGTGCCAGTAGCGTTCTAGCAGTAGATACGCAGTATTTT. It is translated as CASSVLAVDTQYF.

The rearrangement uses TRBV7-9 and TRBJ1-1; D remains ambiguous. Per germline, CDR1 SEHNR and CDR2 FQNEAQ (reference sequence). V was cut by 5 bases and J by 3 bases, with 16 bases left in between. The CDR3 extends over 15 amino acids. The CDR3, as DNA: TGTGCCAGCAGCCCCCCCCGGGGTCGAGACACTGAAGCTTTCTTT. It codes for CASSPPRGRDTEAFF. The variable domain in full, with the rest retrieved from reference TRBV7-9 and TRBJ1-1, is DTGVSQNPRHKITKRGQNVTFRCDPISEHNRLYWYRQTLGQGPEFLTYFQNEAQLEKSRLLSDRFSAERPKGSFSTLEIQRTEQGDSAMYLCASSPPRGRDTEAFFGQGTRLTVV.

V usage is TRBV7-9 and J usage is TRBJ1-1; possibly TRBD1 for D (5 bases). The V and J ends lost 6 bases and 5 bases respectively, with 16 bases between them. Looked up from germline, CDR1 is SEHNR and CDR2 is FQNEAQ (reference sequence). The CDR3 loop spans 14 amino acids. The CDR3 coding sequence is TGTGCCAGCAGGAAACCAGGGTCAGGGACTGAAGCTTTCTTT. Protein sequence: CASRKPGSGTEAFF.

This clone was observed a few times. V is TRBV2 and J is TRBJ2-2; perhaps TRBD2 as D (6 bases). Germline CDR1 SNHLY, CDR2 FYNNEI. CDR3 length: 13 amino acids. V dropped 6 bases and J dropped 4 bases, with 9 bases sitting between them. CDR3 coding DNA: TGTGCCAGCAGGGGGACTTCCACCGGGGAGCTGTTTTTT. Its translation: CASRGTSTGELFF.

In this sample, this clone turned up once. The J gene is TRBJ1-2, the V gene TRBV19; D is undetermined. The CDR3 totals 13 residues. Germline V gives CDR1 LNHDA, CDR2 SQIVND (reference sequence). Trimming cost V 1 base and J 1 base, with 4 bases left between them. CDR3 in amino acids: CASSIALNYGYTF. The CDR3 coding sequence is TGTGCCAGTAGTATAGCACTTAACTATGGCTACACCTTC.

The chain carries TRBV13 and TRBJ2-1, with 13 bases lining up with TRBD2. The CDR3 has 17 residues. V lost 7 bases, J lost 5 bases, and 11 bases stayed unmatched. The germline V gene encodes CDR1 PRHDT and CDR2 FYEKMQ (reference sequence). CDR3 residues: CASTGTSGRARNNEQFF. CDR3 nucleotide sequence: TGTGCCAGCACAGGAACTAGCGGGAGGGCCAGGAACAATGAGCAGTTCTTC.

The V call is TRBV7-2, the J call TRBJ2-1; D may be TRBD1 or TRBD2 (5 bases each). CDR1 SGHTA and CDR2 FQGNSA come from the germline V gene. Trimming took off 5 bases at V and 7 bases at J, with 12 bases between the two ends. The CDR3 consists of 13 residues. CDR3 coding DNA: TGTGCCAGCAGCGCCGACTGGGGGAATGAGCAGTTCTTC. Translated: CASSADWGNEQFF.

V and J are TRBV7-6 and TRBJ2-1; tentative D call: TRBD1 (5 bases). The CDR3 is made up of 15 amino acids. Germline V gene sequence: CDR1 SGHVS, CDR2 FNYEAQ. With 1 base removed from V and 4 bases from J, the gap between germline ends came to 11 bases. The CDR3 bases are TGTGCCAGCAGCTTAGGGACAAGGCCTTACAATGAGCAGTTCTTC. Translation: CASSLGTRPYNEQFF. The complete variable domain, with remaining parts taken from reference TRBV7-6 and TRBJ2-1, reads GAGVSQSPRYKVTKRGQDVALRCDPISGHVSLYWYRQALGQGPEFLTYFNYEAQQDKSGLPNDRFSAERPEGSISTLTIQRTEQRDSAMYRCASSLGTRPYNEQFFGPGTRLTVL.

Comment on this clone: Other DNA sequences in this specimen translate into the identical CDR3. The rearrangement links TRBV2 to TRBJ1-3; no firm D call. Trimming stripped 1 base from V and 0 bases from J, with 10 bases between. The CDR3 sequence is 16 residues long. Germline CDR1 and CDR2: SNHLY and FYNNEI. The CDR3 DNA reads as TGTGCCAGCAGTGAAGGTCAAGGGAACTCTGGAAACACCATATATTTT. Its protein product is CASSEGQGNSGNTIYF.

This chain links TRBV28 with TRBJ2-1; the match to TRBD2 covers 7 bases. Per germline, CDR1 MDHEN and CDR2 SYDVKM. The CDR3 runs 12 residues. With V trimmed by 2 bases and J by 13 bases, 5 bases remained unmatched. CDR3 sequence: CASSLGRGSQFF. CDR3 coding DNA: TGTGCCAGCAGTTTAGGACGCGGGAGTCAGTTCTTC.

The chain carries TRBV5-5 and TRBJ2-7, with D possibly matching TRBD1 (6 bases). CDR3 length: 15 amino acids. Germline V gives CDR1 SGHKS, CDR2 YYEKEE (reference sequence). Trimming left V 1 base short and J 4 bases short, with 15 bases between. The CDR3 region has the DNA TGTGCCAGCAGCTTGCGGTCAGGGGTTGGGTACGAGCAGTACTTC. Translation gives CASSLRSGVGYEQYF.

This sequence joins TRBV15 and TRBJ1-2; 11 bases agree with TRBD1. The germline V gene has CDR1 LNHNV and CDR2 YYDKDF (reference sequence). The CDR3 contains 13 residues. After removal of 3 bases from V and 8 bases from J, the junction contained 2 bases not matched to a gene. The CDR3: CATSRGQGEGYTF. As DNA, the CDR3 is TGTGCCACCAGCAGGGGACAGGGGGAGGGCTACACCTTC.

This clone has a single count. This chain joins TRBV6-5 and TRBJ2-2; the D is unclear. Germline V gene sequence: CDR1 MNHEY, CDR2 SVGAGI. The CDR3 contains 14 residues. The germline V and J ends were trimmed by 2 bases and 2 bases, with 6 bases remaining between them. CDR3 coding DNA: TGTGCCAGCAGTTACGGGCACAACACCGGGGAGCTGTTTTTT. Residues: CASSYGHNTGELFF.

The chain combines TRBV27 with TRBJ2-5, with TRBD2 identical over 15 bases. Unmatched junction bases numbered 6, after V lost 0 bases and J lost 4 bases. In germline, CDR1 is MNHEY, CDR2 SMNVEV (reference sequence). This CDR3 has 18 residues. CDR3 sequence: CASSLSTGLAGGGETQYF. The DNA for the CDR3 is TGTGCCAGCAGTTTATCAACCGGACTAGCGGGAGGGGGAGAGACCCAGTACTTC.

V is TRBV11-2 and J is TRBJ2-3, with a possible D match to TRBD2 (7 bases). CDR1 is SGHAT, CDR2 FQNNGV, per germline. Trimming took off 3 bases at V and 2 bases at J, with 12 bases between the two ends. The CDR3 extends over 15 amino acids. CDR3 residues: CASSFGGGHTDTQYF. CDR3 bases: TGTGCCAGCAGCTTTGGGGGGGGGCACACAGATACGCAGTATTTT.

The chain combines TRBV27 with TRBJ1-6; D gene unclear. Germline V gene data show CDR1 as MNHEY and CDR2 as SMNVEV (reference sequence). V dropped 5 bases and J dropped 0 bases, with 14 bases sitting between them. The CDR3 is 17 residues long. CDR3 sequence: CASSPRWKSSYNSPLHF. CDR3 nucleotide sequence: TGTGCCAGCAGTCCCCGGTGGAAAAGCTCCTATAATTCACCCCTCCACTTT.

The chain recombines TRBV7-6 with TRBJ2-1, with D perhaps TRBD2 (6 bases). Trimming stripped 3 bases from V and 0 bases from J, with 15 bases between. There are 17 residues in the CDR3. Germline loops: CDR1 SGHVS, CDR2 FNYEAQ. The CDR3 region has the DNA TGTGCCAGCAGCTTCACCCGCGGGGAGTCCTCCTACAATGAGCAGTTCTTC. Protein: CASSFTRGESSYNEQFF.

This clone was counted a few times. The chain employs TRBV7-9 and TRBJ1-2; D is undetermined. The CDR3 has 14 amino acids. Between the trimmed V and J ends, which lost 2 bases and 5 bases, there was a span of 12 bases. In germline, CDR1 is SEHNR, CDR2 FQNEAQ (reference sequence). The CDR3 region has the DNA TGTGCCAGCAGCTTATCGGATAAACCATATGGCTACACCTTC. It codes for CASSLSDKPYGYTF.

The J gene is TRBJ1-1, the V gene TRBV5-1; the match to TRBD1 covers 7 bases. This CDR3 is 15 amino acids long. Trimming took 0 bases from V and 6 from J; bases not matched to a gene: 8. Germline V gene lookup returns CDR1 SGHRS and CDR2 YFSETQ. The CDR3, as DNA: TGCGCCAGCAGCTTGGACGGACAGGCTGGCGCTGAAGCTTTCTTT. Its translation: CASSLDGQAGAEAFF. Drawing the rest from reference TRBV5-1 and TRBJ1-1, the complete variable domain is KAGVTQTPRYLIKTRGQQVTLSCSPISGHRSVSWYQQTPGQGLQFLFEYFSETQRNKGNFPGRFSGRQFSNSRSEMNVSTLELGDSALYLCASSLDGQAGAEAFFGQGTRLTVV.

On this clone itself: It may be a read error: a sequence one base away is much more abundant. The chain links TRBV9 to TRBJ2-1; D might be TRBD1 (5 bases). Trimming left V 1 base short and J 5 bases short, with 7 bases between. There are 13 residues in the CDR3. From germline, CDR1 is SGDLS and CDR2 YYNGEE. CDR3 region: CASSVQGHNEQFF. The CDR3, as DNA: TGTGCCAGCAGCGTACAGGGCCACAATGAGCAGTTCTTC.

The chain is built from TRBV7-3 and TRBJ2-1; the match to TRBD2 covers 10 bases. CDR3 length: 15 residues. Germline V CDR1 and CDR2: SGHTA, FQGTGA. The V and J ends lost 5 bases and 8 bases, in that order; junction bases with no gene match: 9. The CDR3 nucleotides are TGTGCCAGCAGCCTCTCAGCGGGAGGGGACTATGAGCAGTTCTTC. It specifies CASSLSAGGDYEQFF.

CDR3 bases: TGTGCCAGTAGTATAGATGACGGCAATGAGCAGTTCTTC. This codes for CASSIDDGNEQFF. The V and J genes are TRBV19 and TRBJ2-1; D remains unclear. Per the germline V gene, CDR1 is LNHDA and CDR2 is SQIVND (reference sequence). The CDR3 is made up of 13 amino acids. The V end was cut by 0 bases, the J end by 6 bases, with 6 bases between.

The chain carries TRBV2 and TRBJ2-3; 8 bases are a match to TRBD2. V gave up 8 bases and J gave up 3 bases; unmatched junction bases: 10. This CDR3 is built from 15 residues. Germline V gives CDR1 SNHLY, CDR2 FYNNEI. The CDR3 sequence: CASDIAGLPTDTQYF. The DNA for the CDR3 is TGTGCCAGCGATATAGCGGGGCTTCCTACAGATACGCAGTATTTT.